The 6 T cell receptor beta chains below all came from one sample that was sequenced in a study of sequential checkpoint blockade in melanoma. TCRdb's table, derived via immunoSEQ multiplex PCR, lists solely in-frame clones and lacks some. The sample consists of about 3,500 clones, 20% to 25% of them appearing once. Treatment meaning: randomized to nivolumab then ipilimumab (arm A) or the reverse (arm B). Sequencing used tumor tissue (inferred from file names), obtained from a patient given nivolumab and ipilimumab in sequence. The receptors stem from a human patient with melanoma. Some clones in this sample may be carry-over from other donors' samples.

This clone was seen repeatedly, ten times or more. The chain recombines TRBV11-3 with TRBJ1-1; perhaps TRBD1 as D (5 bases). Germline CDR1 is SGHNT and CDR2 is YENEEA. This CDR3 region has 16 residues. Trimming pared 1 base from V and 0 bases from J, leaving 12 bases between. The CDR3 DNA sequence: TGTGCCAGCAGCTTAGTGGCCCGGGGGGTGAACACTGAAGCTTTCTTT. Protein: CASSLVARGVNTEAFF.

The V gene is TRBV18, the J gene TRBJ1-5, with D possibly being TRBD1 (6 bases). Germline CDR1 is KGHSH and CDR2 is LQKENI. The CDR3 has 16 residues. V lost 2 bases and J 4 bases, leaving 15 bases between the germline ends. This chain's CDR3 is CASSPSIQGGNQPQHF. CDR3 bases: TGTGCCAGCTCACCATCGATACAGGGAGGTAATCAGCCCCAGCATTTT.

In its sample, this clone was seen a few times. The chain has TRBV15 and TRBJ1-4, with D perhaps TRBD1 (5 bases). Trimming took 5 bases from V and 8 from J, leaving 15 bases between them. CDR3 size: 14 residues. Germline V gives CDR1 LNHNV, CDR2 YYDKDF (reference sequence). The CDR3 nucleotides read TGTGCCACCAGCGGTAGGACACTACGGGAAAAACTGTTTTTT. Its protein product is CATSGRTLREKLFF.

V gene TRBV6-8 combines with J gene TRBJ2-7; TRBD2 is a possible D gene (5 bases). Per germline, CDR1 MNHGY and CDR2 SAAAGT. Deletions cut 6 bases from V and 0 bases from J, with 9 bases between. This CDR3 has 13 amino acids. The CDR3 here is CASREGSSYEQYF. The CDR3 region has the DNA TGTGCCAGCAGGGAAGGGAGCTCCTACGAGCAGTACTTC.

The genes are TRBV19 and TRBJ2-3, with TRBD1 as a possible D gene (7 bases). Germline CDR1 is LNHDA and CDR2 is SQIVND (reference sequence). This CDR3 comprises 15 residues. The V gene lost 7 bases and the J gene lost 0 bases, with 14 bases spanning the gap. In nucleotides, the CDR3 is TGTGCCAGTACCAGGAGGGGACAGAGCACAGATACGCAGTATTTT. Protein: CASTRRGQSTDTQYF.

This clone is classed as hyperexpanded. The rearrangement uses TRBV11-3 and TRBJ2-1; TRBD2 matches at 15 bases. V trimming: 4 bases; J trimming: 7 bases; junction bases outside the gene matches: 2. In germline, CDR1 is SGHNT, CDR2 YENEEA. There are 15 residues in the CDR3. CDR3 DNA sequence: TGTGCCAGCAGCTCTGGACTAGCGGGGGGGAATGAGCAGTTCTTC. Amino acid sequence: CASSSGLAGGNEQFF.